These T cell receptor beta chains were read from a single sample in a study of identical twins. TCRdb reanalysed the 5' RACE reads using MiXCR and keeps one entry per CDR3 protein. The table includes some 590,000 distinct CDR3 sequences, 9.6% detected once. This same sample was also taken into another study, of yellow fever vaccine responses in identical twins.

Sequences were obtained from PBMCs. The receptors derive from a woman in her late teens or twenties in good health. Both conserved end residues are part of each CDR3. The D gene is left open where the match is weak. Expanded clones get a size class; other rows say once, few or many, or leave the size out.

TGCGCCAGCAGCTTGGAGCCAGGGGACTATGGCTACACCTTC CASSLEPGDYGYTF TRBJ1-2 NA TRBV5-1 many
TGCAGTGCTAGTGAACAGACCTCCTACAATGAGCAGTTCTTC CSASEQTSYNEQFF TRBJ2-1 NA TRBV20-1 NA
TGCAGCGTTGTAAGGCGGGGTGGCGAGACCCAGTACTTC CSVVRRGGETQYF TRBJ2-5 NA TRBV29-1 NA
TGTGCCAGCAGCTTAGCGGGAGGGCCCCCGGGGGAGACCCAGTACTTC CASSLAGGPPGETQYF TRBJ2-5 TRBD2 TRBV7-2 few
TGTGCCAGCAGTTTCCGTACCGATGGGATTCAGTACTTC CASSFRTDGIQYF TRBJ2-4 NA TRBV12-3/TRBV12-4 many
TGCGCCAGCAGCTTGGTTATCCGGGGCAGGGAAGAGACCCAGTACTTC CASSLVIRGREETQYF TRBJ2-5 NA TRBV5-1 NA
TGTGCCAGCAGTTTATCGAGGGCGGGGGGGCTTAAGACCCAGTACTTC CASSLSRAGGLKTQYF TRBJ2-5 TRBD2 TRBV27 many
TGCAGCGTTGTCGTCGACGAGCAGTACTTC CSVVVDEQYF TRBJ2-7 NA TRBV29-1 many
TGTGCCAGCAGCTGGTTCGGGACGGGAGGCACAGATACGCAGTATTTT CASSWFGTGGTDTQYF TRBJ2-3 NA TRBV5-5 NA
TGCAGCGTTGAAATCTACCCCGGGACAGGGGGATACGAGCAGTACTTC CSVEIYPGTGGYEQYF TRBJ2-7 TRBD1 TRBV29-1 few
TGCAGTGCTAGTATTGGAACGTGGGGACAGGGTGTAGAGCAGTACTTC CSASIGTWGQGVEQYF TRBJ2-7 TRBD1 TRBV20-1 NA
TGTGCCAGCAGCTCCAGAGCCTCTAGCGGGACCTACAATGAGCAGTTCTTC CASSSRASSGTYNEQFF TRBJ2-1 TRBD2 TRBV7-2 many
TGTGCCAGCAGCCCGATCGACAGAAAGTACAATGAGCAGTTCTTC CASSPIDRKYNEQFF TRBJ2-1 NA TRBV3-1 few
TGCAGCGTAACCGGGACCGACTACGAGCAGTACTTC CSVTGTDYEQYF TRBJ2-7 NA TRBV29-1 NA
TGTGCCAGCAGCCAACGAGGGTTAAACACTGAAGCTTTCTTT CASSQRGLNTEAFF TRBJ1-1 NA TRBV4-2 few
TGTGCCAGCAGCCCGCAGTGGGAGAACACTGAAGCTTTCTTT CASSPQWENTEAFF TRBJ1-1 NA TRBV5-6 NA
TGCAGTGCTAGAGTGGGGCAAGGGGTGTCACCCCTCCACTTT CSARVGQGVSPLHF TRBJ1-6 NA TRBV20-1 few
TGTGCCAGCAGCTTAGATATGGCGGAGCCGTCCTACAATGAGCAGTTCTTC CASSLDMAEPSYNEQFF TRBJ2-1 NA TRBV11-1 NA
TGTGCCAGCACTCAGGACTATGAGCAGTTCTTC CASTQDYEQFF TRBJ2-1 NA TRBV12-3/TRBV12-4 few
TGTGCCAGCAGTTATTCCGGGACAGGGGTCCAAGAGACCCAGTACTTC CASSYSGTGVQETQYF TRBJ2-5 TRBD1 TRBV6-5 few
TGTGCCAGCAGCTTGGGACTGAATAAGGGGGCGGGTGAGTTCACAGATACGCAGTATTTT CASSLGLNKGAGEFTDTQYF TRBJ2-3 TRBD1 TRBV5-6 NA
TGCGCCAGCAGCTTGAGAGGGGTCGGTAGCGGTTCCTACGAGCAGTACTTC CASSLRGVGSGSYEQYF TRBJ2-7 NA TRBV5-1 NA
TGTGCCAGCAGCCTGCAACAGGGGAGGGCTGAAGCTTTCTTT CASSLQQGRAEAFF TRBJ1-1 TRBD1 TRBV7-9 many
TGCAGTGCTAGATTGGGGGATACGCAGTATTTT CSARLGDTQYF TRBJ2-3 NA TRBV20-1 many
TGCAGTGCTAGAGATTGGACAGGGGATGGCTCCTACGAGCAGTACTTC CSARDWTGDGSYEQYF TRBJ2-7 TRBD1 TRBV20-1 NA
TGCGCCAGCAGTTCTCAGGGGGCTGGTGGCTACACCTTC CASSSQGAGGYTF TRBJ1-2 TRBD1 TRBV5-1 NA
TGTGCCAGCAGCGGGACTAGCGGGGGGCACGAGAGAGAGACCCAGTACTTC CASSGTSGGHERETQYF TRBJ2-5 TRBD2 TRBV2 few
TGCAGTGCTTCCCGACTAGCGGGAGGGCCGGACTCCTACAATGAGCAGTTCTTC CSASRLAGGPDSYNEQFF TRBJ2-1 TRBD2 TRBV20-1 many
TGCGCCAGCAGCCAAGTCCCTAGCGAGAGCTCCTACAATGAGCAGTTCTTC CASSQVPSESSYNEQFF TRBJ2-1 NA TRBV4-1 NA
TGCGCCAGCAGCGACTCTAGCACAGATACGCAGTATTTT CASSDSSTDTQYF TRBJ2-3 NA TRBV5-1 NA
TGCGCCAGCAGCCCTGAACAATGGAATGAGCAGTTCTTC CASSPEQWNEQFF TRBJ2-1 NA TRBV4-3 few
TGTGCCAGCAGCCGACGACTAGCGGGTTTCTACGAGCAGTACTTC CASSRRLAGFYEQYF TRBJ2-7 TRBD2 TRBV7-2 few
TGTGCCAGCAGCTTGACTGGGGGCCAGGGAAGCGAGCAGTACTTC CASSLTGGQGSEQYF TRBJ2-7 NA TRBV5-6 many
TGTGCCAGCAGTTTCGACAGGAGAACCTACGAGCAGTACTTC CASSFDRRTYEQYF TRBJ2-7 NA TRBV12-3/TRBV12-4 many